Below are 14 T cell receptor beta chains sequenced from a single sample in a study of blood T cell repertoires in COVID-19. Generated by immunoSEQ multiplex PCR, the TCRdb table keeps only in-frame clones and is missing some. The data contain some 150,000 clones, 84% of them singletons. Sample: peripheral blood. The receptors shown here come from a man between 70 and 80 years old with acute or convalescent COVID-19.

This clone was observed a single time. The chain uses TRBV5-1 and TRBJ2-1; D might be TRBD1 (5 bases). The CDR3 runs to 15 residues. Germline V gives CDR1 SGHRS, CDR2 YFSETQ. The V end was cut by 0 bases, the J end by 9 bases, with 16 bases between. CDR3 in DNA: TGCGCCAGCAGCTTGGGACAGTCTTCTTGGGGTGAGCAGTTCTTC. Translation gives CASSLGQSSWGEQFF. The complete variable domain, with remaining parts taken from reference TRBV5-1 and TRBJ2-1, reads KAGVTQTPRYLIKTRGQQVTLSCSPISGHRSVSWYQQTPGQGLQFLFEYFSETQRNKGNFPGRFSGRQFSNSRSEMNVSTLELGDSALYLCASSLGQSSWGEQFFGPGTRLTVL.

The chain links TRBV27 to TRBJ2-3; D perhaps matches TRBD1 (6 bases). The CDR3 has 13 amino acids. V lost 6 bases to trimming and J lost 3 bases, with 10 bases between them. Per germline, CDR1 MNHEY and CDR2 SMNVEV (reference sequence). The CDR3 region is CASSTRGTDTQYF. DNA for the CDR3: TGTGCCAGCAGCACTAGGGGGACAGATACGCAGTATTTT.

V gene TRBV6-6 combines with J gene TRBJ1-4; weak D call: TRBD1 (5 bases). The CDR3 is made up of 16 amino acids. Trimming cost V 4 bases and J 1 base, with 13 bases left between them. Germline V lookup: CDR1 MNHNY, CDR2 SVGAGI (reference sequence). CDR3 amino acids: CASSSGGPRTNEKLFF. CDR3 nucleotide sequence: TGTGCCAGCAGTTCCGGGGGACCCCGAACTAATGAAAAACTGTTTTTT.

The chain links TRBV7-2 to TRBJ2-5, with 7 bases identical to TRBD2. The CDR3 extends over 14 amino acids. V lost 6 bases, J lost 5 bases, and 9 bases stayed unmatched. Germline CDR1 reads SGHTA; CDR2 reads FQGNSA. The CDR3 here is CASRRSAGVETQYF. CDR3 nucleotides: TGTGCCAGCAGGCGCTCTGCGGGGGTGGAGACCCAGTACTTC.

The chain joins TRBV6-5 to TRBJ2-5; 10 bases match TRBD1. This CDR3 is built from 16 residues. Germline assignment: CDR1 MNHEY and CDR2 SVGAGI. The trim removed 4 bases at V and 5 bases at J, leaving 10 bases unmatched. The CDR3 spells CASSFTTGGAGETQYF. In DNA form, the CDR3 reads TGTGCCAGCAGTTTCACGACAGGGGGCGCGGGGGAGACCCAGTACTTC.

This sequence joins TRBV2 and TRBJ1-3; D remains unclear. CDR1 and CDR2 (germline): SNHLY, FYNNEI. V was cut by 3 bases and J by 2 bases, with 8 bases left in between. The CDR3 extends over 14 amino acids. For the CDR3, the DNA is TGTGCCAGCAGTGAGGGCGTTCCTGGAAACACCATATATTTT. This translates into CASSEGVPGNTIYF.

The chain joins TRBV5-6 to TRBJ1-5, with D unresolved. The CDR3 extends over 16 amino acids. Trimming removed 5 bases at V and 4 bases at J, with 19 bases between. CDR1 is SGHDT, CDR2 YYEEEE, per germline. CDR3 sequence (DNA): TGTGCCAGCAGTATAAGAGGGTCTACCCTTAATCAGCCCCAGCATTTT. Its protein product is CASSIRGSTLNQPQHF.

The CDR3 region is CASSLPSRGLYEQYF. CDR3 in DNA: TGTGCCAGCAGTTTACCCAGCAGGGGGCTCTACGAGCAGTACTTC. V gene TRBV27 combines with J gene TRBJ2-7; 8 bases agree with TRBD1. Germline CDR1 MNHEY, CDR2 SMNVEV (reference sequence). V lost 2 bases to trimming and J lost 3 bases; unmatched junction nucleotides: 6. The CDR3 extends over 15 amino acids.

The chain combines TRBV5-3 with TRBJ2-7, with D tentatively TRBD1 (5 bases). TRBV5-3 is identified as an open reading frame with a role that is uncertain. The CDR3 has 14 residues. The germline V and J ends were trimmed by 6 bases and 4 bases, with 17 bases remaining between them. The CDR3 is CARTQRVGAYEQYF. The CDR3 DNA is TGTGCCAGAACCCAACGGGTTGGGGCTTACGAGCAGTACTTC.

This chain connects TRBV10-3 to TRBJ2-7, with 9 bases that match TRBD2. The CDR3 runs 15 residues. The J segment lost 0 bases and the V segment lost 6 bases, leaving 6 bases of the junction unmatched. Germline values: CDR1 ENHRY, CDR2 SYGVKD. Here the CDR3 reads CAIRSGSGGSYEQYF. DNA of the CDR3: TGTGCCATCAGGAGTGGTAGCGGGGGCTCCTACGAGCAGTACTTC.

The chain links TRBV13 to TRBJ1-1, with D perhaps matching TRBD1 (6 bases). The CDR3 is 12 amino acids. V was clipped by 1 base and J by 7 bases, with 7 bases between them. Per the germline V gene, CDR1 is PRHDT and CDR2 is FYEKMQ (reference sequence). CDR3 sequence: CASSLEGGEAFF. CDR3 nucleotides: TGTGCCAGCAGCTTAGAAGGGGGTGAAGCTTTCTTT.

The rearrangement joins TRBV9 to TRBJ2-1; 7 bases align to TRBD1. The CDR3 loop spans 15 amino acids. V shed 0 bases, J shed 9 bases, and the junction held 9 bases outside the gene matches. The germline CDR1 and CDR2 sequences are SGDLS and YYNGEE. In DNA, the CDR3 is TGTGCCAGCAGCGTAGTTGGACAGGTGGGTAGTGAGCAGTTCTTC. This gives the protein CASSVVGQVGSEQFF.

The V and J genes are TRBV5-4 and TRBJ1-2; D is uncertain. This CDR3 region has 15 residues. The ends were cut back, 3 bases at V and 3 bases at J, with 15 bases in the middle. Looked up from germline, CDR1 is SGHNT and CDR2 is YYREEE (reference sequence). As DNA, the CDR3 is TGTGCCAGCAGCTCTTCTCGGAGCTCTTACTATGGCTACACCTTC. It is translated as CASSSSRSSYYGYTF.

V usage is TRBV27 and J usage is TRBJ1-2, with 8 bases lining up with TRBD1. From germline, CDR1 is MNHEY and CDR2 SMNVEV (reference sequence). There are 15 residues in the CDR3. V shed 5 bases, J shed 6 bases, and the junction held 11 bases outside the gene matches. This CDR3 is CASSLPRQGQDGYTF. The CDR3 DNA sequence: TGTGCCAGCAGTCTCCCGAGACAGGGGCAGGATGGCTACACCTTC.